Listed below are T cell receptor beta chains from one sample, sequenced in a study of T cell repertoires in cytomegalovirus infection. TCRdb itself ran the reads through MiXCR, one entry per CDR3 protein. The sample records fewer than 700,000 distinct CDR3 sequences, roughly a quarter being singletons. The sequencing sample was made of CD8+ T cells from PBMCs. The receptors derive from a human donor in good health (CMV status not recorded). Some clones in this sample may be carry-over from other donors' samples. Both conserved end residues are part of each CDR3. Fields, in order: V gene, D gene, clone size, J gene, CDR3 protein, CDR3 DNA. A D gene is named only where the DNA matches it firmly. Size is omitted from some rows. Given values are once, few, many or a class for expanded clones.

>TRBV6-5|TRBD1|.|TRBJ1-1
CASSLGQATEAFF
TGTGCCAGCAGTTTGGGACAGGCGACTGAAGCTTTCTTT
>TRBV28|.|few|TRBJ2-5
CASSFYVSETQYF
TGTGCCAGCAGTTTTTACGTTTCCGAGACCCAGTACTTC
>TRBV28|.|few|TRBJ2-1
CASTWISSYNEQFF
TGTGCCAGCACCTGGATTAGCTCCTACAATGAGCAGTTCTTC
>TRBV12-5|.|.|TRBJ2-3
CASGSPLGSQPDTQYF
TGTGCTAGTGGTTCCCCCCTTGGTAGCCAGCCAGATACGCAGTATTTT
>TRBV9|TRBD1|.|TRBJ1-2
CASSVDRESNYGYTF
TGTGCCAGCAGCGTTGACAGGGAATCTAACTATGGCTACACCTTC
>TRBV6-8|.|.|TRBJ1-5
CASGQGIRNQPQHF
TGTGCCAGCGGGCAGGGCATCCGAAATCAGCCCCAGCATTTT
>TRBV20-1|TRBD1|.|TRBJ1-2
CSASNRGPGYTF
TGCAGTGCCTCAAACAGGGGGCCTGGCTACACCTTC
>TRBV7-2|TRBD2|many|TRBJ2-7
CASSATGLAGGGYEQYF
TGTGCCAGCAGCGCAACGGGACTAGCGGGGGGCGGCTACGAGCAGTACTTC
>TRBV27|TRBD2|few|TRBJ2-2
CASSRQRGHTGELFF
TGTGCCAGCAGTAGGCAGCGGGGACACACCGGGGAGCTGTTTTTT
>TRBV7-6|.|many|TRBJ2-1
CASSLVPGVDEQFF
TGTGCCAGCAGCTTGGTTCCTGGCGTCGATGAGCAGTTCTTC
>TRBV7-2|.|many|TRBJ1-6
CASSNRGSGINSPLHF
TGTGCCAGCAGCAATAGGGGGAGCGGGATCAATTCACCCCTCCACTTT
>TRBV28|.|many|TRBJ2-3
CASSFSEGRDSTDTQYF
TGTGCCAGCAGTTTTTCCGAAGGTAGAGATAGCACAGATACGCAGTATTTT
>TRBV28|.|.|TRBJ2-1
CASRRTVSYNEQFF
TGTGCCAGCAGAAGGACAGTCTCCTACAATGAGCAGTTCTTC
>TRBV11-3|.|many|TRBJ2-5
CASSLYDQETQYF
TGTGCCAGCAGCTTGTACGACCAAGAGACCCAGTACTTC
>TRBV4-1|.|.|TRBJ2-2
CASSQDPEPYTGELFF
TGCGCCAGCAGCCAAGATCCGGAGCCGTACACCGGGGAGCTGTTTTTT
>TRBV7-9|.|many|TRBJ2-7
CASSLVDHVPSYEQYF
TGTGCCAGCAGCTTAGTAGACCATGTGCCTTCCTACGAGCAGTACTTC
>TRBV12-3/TRBV12-4|.|.|TRBJ2-2
CASRVQPGELFF
TGTGCCAGCAGGGTACAACCCGGGGAGCTGTTTTTT
>TRBV14|.|few|TRBJ2-1
CASSQGSQNEQFF
TGTGCCAGCAGCCAAGGTAGTCAGAATGAGCAGTTCTTC
>TRBV10-2|.|few|TRBJ1-3
CASSEASGNTIYF
TGCGCCAGCAGTGAGGCCTCTGGAAACACCATATATTTT
>TRBV28|.|.|TRBJ1-4
CANSPLGTRRVSEKLFF
TGTGCCAACAGTCCTCTCGGGACAAGGAGGGTATCTGAAAAACTGTTTTTT
>TRBV5-4|.|.|TRBJ2-7
CASSLEGPHEQYF
TGTGCCAGCAGCTTGGAAGGGCCCCACGAGCAGTACTTC
>TRBV6-2/TRBV6-3|TRBD1|few|TRBJ1-5
CASTLDRSRPQHF
TGTGCCAGCACCCTGGACAGGAGCCGGCCCCAGCATTTT
>TRBV12-3/TRBV12-4|.|few|TRBJ1-5
CASSSGTISNQPQHF
TGTGCCAGCAGTTCCGGGACAATTAGCAATCAGCCCCAGCATTTT
>TRBV6-6|.|.|TRBJ2-2
CASSPGRELFF
TGTGCCAGCAGCCCCGGAAGAGAACTGTTTTTT
>TRBV7-6|.|many|TRBJ1-2
CASSSPGLDNYGYTF
TGTGCCAGCAGCTCCCCGGGGCTCGACAACTATGGCTACACCTTC
>TRBV6-5|.|.|TRBJ2-2
CASTWGAPRQNTGELFF
TGTGCCAGCACCTGGGGAGCGCCCCGACAGAACACCGGGGAGCTGTTTTTT
>TRBV7-9|TRBD1|.|TRBJ2-4
CASSRTGEGEAKNIQYF
TGTGCCAGCAGCAGGACAGGGGAAGGGGAGGCCAAAAACATTCAGTACTTC
>TRBV29-1|TRBD1|.|TRBJ1-1
CSVVGTGVTEAFF
TGCAGCGTCGTCGGGACAGGGGTTACTGAAGCTTTCTTT
>TRBV7-2|.|many|TRBJ2-3
CASSYPPGVGEADTQYF
TGTGCCAGCAGCTATCCCCCCGGGGTCGGTGAGGCAGATACGCAGTATTTT
>TRBV27|TRBD1|few|TRBJ1-2
CATLGQGKGGYTF
TGTGCCACCCTCGGACAGGGAAAAGGTGGCTACACCTTC
>TRBV7-2|.|few|TRBJ1-4
CASSFPYVEKLFF
TGTGCCAGCAGCTTTCCCTACGTTGAAAAACTGTTTTTT